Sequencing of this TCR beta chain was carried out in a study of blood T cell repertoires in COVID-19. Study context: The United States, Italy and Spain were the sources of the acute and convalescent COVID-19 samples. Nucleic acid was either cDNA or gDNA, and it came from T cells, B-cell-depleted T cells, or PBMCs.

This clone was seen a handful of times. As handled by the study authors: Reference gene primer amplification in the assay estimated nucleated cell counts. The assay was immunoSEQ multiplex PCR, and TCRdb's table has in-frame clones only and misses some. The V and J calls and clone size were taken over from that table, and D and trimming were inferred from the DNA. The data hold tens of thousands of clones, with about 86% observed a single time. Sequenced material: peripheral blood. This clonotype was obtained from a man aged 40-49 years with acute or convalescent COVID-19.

The CDR3 region is CASRWAGRTGELFF. Here the CDR3 DNA reads TGTGCCAGTAGATGGGCGGGGCGCACCGGGGAGCTGTTTTTT. V usage is TRBV19 and J usage is TRBJ2-2, with a possible D match to TRBD2 (6 bases). The V end was cut by 6 bases, the J end by 4 bases, with 12 bases between. The CDR3 is 14 amino acids. Germline V gene sequence: CDR1 LNHDA, CDR2 SQIVND (reference sequence).